This record concerns one TCR beta chain sequence. Its antigen is as yet unknown. The CDR3 extends over 12 amino acids. Germline assignment: CDR1 MNHEY and CDR2 SVGEGT. With 1 base removed from V and 6 bases from J, the gap between germline ends came to 3 bases. Each single cDNA molecule received a unique molecular identifier. TCRdb re-called the 5' RACE reads with MiXCR, one entry per CDR3 protein. The sample lists fewer than 90,000 distinct CDR3 sequences; around 15% were seen once. This sample was taken from a study of early T cells in non-severe SARS-CoV-2 infection. Study summary: Bulk RNA taken from unsorted whole blood was sequenced, leaving chains unpaired. Study observations and caveats: Private and CD4 specificities were missed by VDJdb matching, skewed to anti-spike CD8.

The sequenced sample consisted of whole blood. The chain couples TRBV6-2 or TRBV6-3 to TRBJ2-2; no firm D call. This receptor was identified in an adult who was a healthcare worker with PCR-confirmed SARS-CoV-2 infection or an uninfected control (not recorded which). The CDR3 loop is CASSYLSGELFF. The CDR3 DNA reads as TGTGCCAGCAGTTACTTGTCCGGGGAGCTGTTTTTT.